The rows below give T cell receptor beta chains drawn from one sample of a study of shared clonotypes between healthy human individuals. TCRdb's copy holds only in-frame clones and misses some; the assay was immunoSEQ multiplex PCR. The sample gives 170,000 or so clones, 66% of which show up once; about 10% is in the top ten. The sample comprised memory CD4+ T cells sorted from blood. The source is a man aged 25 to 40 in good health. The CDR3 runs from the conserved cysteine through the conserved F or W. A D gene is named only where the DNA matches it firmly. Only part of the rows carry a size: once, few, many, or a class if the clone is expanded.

CDR3 protein: CASSLTSAGAFYEQYF
CDR3 DNA: TGTGCCAGCAGCTTGACCTCTGCGGGAGCTTTCTACGAGCAGTACTTC
clone size: many
D gene: TRBD2
V gene: TRBV11-2
J gene: TRBJ2-7

CDR3 protein: CASSFEQGSEKLFF
CDR3 DNA: TGTGCCAGCAGTTTTGAACAGGGCAGTGAAAAACTGTTTTTT
clone size: .
D gene: .
V gene: TRBV27
J gene: TRBJ1-4

CDR3 protein: CASRTNTGNYGYTF
CDR3 DNA: TGCGCCAGCAGAACTAATACAGGGAACTATGGCTACACCTTC
clone size: .
D gene: .
V gene: TRBV5-1
J gene: TRBJ1-2

CDR3 protein: CASSVGTGSNEQFF
CDR3 DNA: TGTGCCAGTAGCGTGGGGACAGGGTCCAATGAGCAGTTCTTC
clone size: .
D gene: TRBD1
V gene: TRBV19
J gene: TRBJ2-1

CDR3 protein: CSPASGETQYF
CDR3 DNA: TGCAGCCCCGCATCAGGAGAGACCCAGTACTTC
clone size: .
D gene: .
V gene: TRBV29-1
J gene: TRBJ2-5

CDR3 protein: CASSPLGSSYEQYF
CDR3 DNA: TGTGCCAGCTCACCACTTGGCAGCTCCTACGAGCAGTACTTC
clone size: .
D gene: .
V gene: TRBV18
J gene: TRBJ2-7

CDR3 protein: CSVGRDRGRLNTEAFF
CDR3 DNA: TGCAGCGTGGGCCGGGACAGGGGGCGTCTGAACACTGAAGCTTTCTTT
clone size: .
D gene: TRBD1
V gene: TRBV29-1
J gene: TRBJ1-1

CDR3 protein: CASSLRQDLPSYEQYF
CDR3 DNA: TGTGCCAGCAGCCTAAGACAGGACTTGCCCTCCTACGAGCAGTACTTC
clone size: .
D gene: .
V gene: TRBV6-9
J gene: TRBJ2-7

CDR3 protein: CASMGTRSTDTQYF
CDR3 DNA: TGCGCCAGCATGGGGACTAGGAGCACAGATACGCAGTATTTT
clone size: few
D gene: TRBD2
V gene: TRBV10-2
J gene: TRBJ2-3

CDR3 protein: CASSLRDLDGYTF
CDR3 DNA: TGTGCCAGCAGCTTAAGGGACCTCGATGGCTACACCTTC
clone size: .
D gene: .
V gene: TRBV7-8
J gene: TRBJ1-2

CDR3 protein: CASTKGQGTYEQYF
CDR3 DNA: TGTGCCAGCACCAAGGGACAGGGGACCTACGAGCAGTACTTC
clone size: .
D gene: TRBD1
V gene: TRBV9
J gene: TRBJ2-7

CDR3 protein: CASSWGAGLETQYF
CDR3 DNA: TGCGCCAGCAGCTGGGGGGCAGGGCTGGAGACCCAGTACTTC
clone size: few
D gene: .
V gene: TRBV5-1
J gene: TRBJ2-5

CDR3 protein: CASSPPGLSEKLFF
CDR3 DNA: TGCGCCAGCAGCCCGCCGGGACTCTCAGAAAAACTGTTTTTT
clone size: .
D gene: .
V gene: TRBV5-1
J gene: TRBJ1-4

CDR3 protein: CASSLGTGGNTIYF
CDR3 DNA: TGTGCCAGCAGTTTAGGGACAGGAGGAAACACCATATATTTT
clone size: once
D gene: TRBD1
V gene: TRBV28
J gene: TRBJ1-3

CDR3 protein: CASSLAQGRGGETQYF
CDR3 DNA: TGCGCCAGCAGCTTGGCCCAGGGACGGGGAGGGGAGACCCAGTACTTC
clone size: .
D gene: TRBD2
V gene: TRBV5-1
J gene: TRBJ2-5

CDR3 protein: CASSDGGSTNEKLFF
CDR3 DNA: TGTGCCAGCAGTGACGGGGGTTCAACTAATGAAAAACTGTTTTTT
clone size: .
D gene: .
V gene: TRBV25-1
J gene: TRBJ1-4

CDR3 protein: CASSLGTGGPYNEQFF
CDR3 DNA: TGTGCCAGCAGCTTGGGGACGGGAGGGCCTTACAATGAGCAGTTCTTC
clone size: .
D gene: TRBD2
V gene: TRBV11-2
J gene: TRBJ2-1

CDR3 protein: CASSPTSGRRNTGELFF
CDR3 DNA: TGTGCCAGCAGCCCGACTAGCGGGAGGAGGAACACCGGGGAGCTGTTTTTT
clone size: .
D gene: TRBD2
V gene: TRBV7-6
J gene: TRBJ2-2

CDR3 protein: CASSPGNEQYF
CDR3 DNA: TGTGCCAGCAGCCCCGGGAACGAGCAGTACTTC
clone size: .
D gene: .
V gene: TRBV7-9
J gene: TRBJ2-7

CDR3 protein: CSASDHEQFF
CDR3 DNA: TGCAGTGCTAGTGACCATGAGCAGTTCTTC
clone size: many
D gene: .
V gene: TRBV20-1
J gene: TRBJ2-1

CDR3 protein: CASSFFRGMLVNEQFF
CDR3 DNA: TGTGCCAGCAGCTTTTTTAGGGGAATGCTAGTGAATGAGCAGTTCTTC
clone size: .
D gene: .
V gene: TRBV11-2
J gene: TRBJ2-1

CDR3 protein: CSVDTRNTGELFF
CDR3 DNA: TGCAGCGTAGACACCAGGAACACCGGGGAGCTGTTTTTT
clone size: once
D gene: .
V gene: TRBV29-1
J gene: TRBJ2-2

CDR3 protein: CASSLRVGGEQYF
CDR3 DNA: TGCGCCAGCAGCTTGCGCGTGGGAGGCGAGCAGTACTTC
clone size: .
D gene: .
V gene: TRBV5-1
J gene: TRBJ2-7

CDR3 protein: CASSYSARSGTGELFF
CDR3 DNA: TGTGCCAGCAGTTACTCGGCAAGGTCGGGGACCGGGGAGCTGTTTTTT
clone size: .
D gene: .
V gene: TRBV6-5
J gene: TRBJ2-2

CDR3 protein: CASTPGQGVVGTGELFF
CDR3 DNA: TGCGCCAGCACCCCCGGACAGGGTGTTGTAGGCACCGGGGAGCTGTTTTTT
clone size: .
D gene: TRBD1
V gene: TRBV5-1
J gene: TRBJ2-2

CDR3 protein: CASRGQGRAINEKLFF
CDR3 DNA: TGTGCCAGCAGGGGACAGGGCCGAGCCATTAATGAAAAACTGTTTTTT
clone size: .
D gene: TRBD1
V gene: TRBV6-4
J gene: TRBJ1-4